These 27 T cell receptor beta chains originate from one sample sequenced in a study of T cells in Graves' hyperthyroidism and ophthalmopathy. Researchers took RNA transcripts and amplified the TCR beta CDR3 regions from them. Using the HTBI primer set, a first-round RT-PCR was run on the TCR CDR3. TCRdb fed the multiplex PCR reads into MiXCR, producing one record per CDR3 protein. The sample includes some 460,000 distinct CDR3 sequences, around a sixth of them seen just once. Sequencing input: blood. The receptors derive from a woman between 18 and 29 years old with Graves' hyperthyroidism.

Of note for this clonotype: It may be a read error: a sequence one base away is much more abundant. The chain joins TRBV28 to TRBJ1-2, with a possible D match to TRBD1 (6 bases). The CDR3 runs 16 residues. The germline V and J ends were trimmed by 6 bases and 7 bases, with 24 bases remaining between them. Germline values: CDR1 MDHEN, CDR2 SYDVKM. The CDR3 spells CASRPDSPTSSCGYTF. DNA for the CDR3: TGTGCCAGCAGGCCGGACAGCCCCACTTCTTCCTGTGGCTACACCTTC.

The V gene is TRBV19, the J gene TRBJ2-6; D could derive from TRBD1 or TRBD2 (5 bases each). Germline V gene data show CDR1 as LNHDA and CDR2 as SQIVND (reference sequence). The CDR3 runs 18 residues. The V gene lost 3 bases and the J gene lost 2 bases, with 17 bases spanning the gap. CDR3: CASSIPGEGDPGANVLTF. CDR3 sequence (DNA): TGTGCCAGTAGTATTCCCGGGGAAGGGGACCCTGGGGCCAACGTCCTGACTTTC.

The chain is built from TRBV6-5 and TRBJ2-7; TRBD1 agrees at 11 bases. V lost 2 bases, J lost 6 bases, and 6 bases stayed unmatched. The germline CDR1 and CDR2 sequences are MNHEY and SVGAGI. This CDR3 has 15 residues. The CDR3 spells CASSYGGTGGGEQYF. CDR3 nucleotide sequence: TGTGCCAGCAGTTACGGTGGGACAGGGGGTGGCGAGCAGTACTTC.

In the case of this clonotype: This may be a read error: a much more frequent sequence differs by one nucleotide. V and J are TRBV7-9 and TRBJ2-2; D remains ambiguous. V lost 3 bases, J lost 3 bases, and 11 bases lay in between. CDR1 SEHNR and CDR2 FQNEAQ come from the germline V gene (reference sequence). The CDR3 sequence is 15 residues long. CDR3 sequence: CASSFYRKDTGELFF. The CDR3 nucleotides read TGTGCCAGCAGCTTTTATCGGAAGGACACCGGGGAGCTGTTTTTT.

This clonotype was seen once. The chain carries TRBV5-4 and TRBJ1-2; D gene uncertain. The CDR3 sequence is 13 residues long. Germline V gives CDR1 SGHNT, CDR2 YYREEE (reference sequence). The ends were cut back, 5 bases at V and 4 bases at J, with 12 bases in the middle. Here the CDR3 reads CASSVEVGYGYTF. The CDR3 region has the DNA TGTGCCAGCAGTGTCGAGGTCGGCTATGGCTACACCTTC.

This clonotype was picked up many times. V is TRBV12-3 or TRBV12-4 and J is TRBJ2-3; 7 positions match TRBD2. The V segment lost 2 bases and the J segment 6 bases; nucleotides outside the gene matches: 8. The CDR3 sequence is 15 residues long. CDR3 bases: TGTGCCAGCAGTTTAATAATGGGGGGGAAGGATACGCAGTATTTT. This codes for CASSLIMGGKDTQYF.

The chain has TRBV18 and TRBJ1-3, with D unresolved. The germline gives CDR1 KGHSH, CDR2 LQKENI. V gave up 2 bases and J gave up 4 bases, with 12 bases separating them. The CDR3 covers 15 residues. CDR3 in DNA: TGTGCCAGCTCACCAACAGAAACTCCCGGAAACACCATATATTTT. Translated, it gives CASSPTETPGNTIYF.

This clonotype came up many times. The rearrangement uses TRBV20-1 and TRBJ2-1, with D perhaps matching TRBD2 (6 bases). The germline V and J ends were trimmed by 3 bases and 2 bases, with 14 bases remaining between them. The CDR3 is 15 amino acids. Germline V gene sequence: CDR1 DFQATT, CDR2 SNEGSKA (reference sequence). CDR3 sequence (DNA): TGCAGTGCTAGTATACTGCGGGAACCCTACAATGAGCAGTTCTTC. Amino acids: CSASILREPYNEQFF.

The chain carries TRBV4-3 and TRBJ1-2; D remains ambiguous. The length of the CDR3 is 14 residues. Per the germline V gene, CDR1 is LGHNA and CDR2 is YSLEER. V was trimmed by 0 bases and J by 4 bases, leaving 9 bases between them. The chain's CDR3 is CASSQDLRPYGYTF. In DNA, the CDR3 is TGCGCCAGCAGCCAAGATCTAAGGCCCTATGGCTACACCTTC.

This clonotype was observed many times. The CDR3 DNA sequence: TGTGCCAGCAGTTTATACGGGAGCCCCTACAATGAGCAGTTCTTC. It translates to CASSLYGSPYNEQFF. The chain is built from TRBV28 and TRBJ2-1; D perhaps matches TRBD2 (6 bases). CDR1 MDHEN and CDR2 SYDVKM come from the germline V gene. The CDR3 spans 15 residues. The V end was cut by 1 base, the J end by 2 bases, with 9 bases between.

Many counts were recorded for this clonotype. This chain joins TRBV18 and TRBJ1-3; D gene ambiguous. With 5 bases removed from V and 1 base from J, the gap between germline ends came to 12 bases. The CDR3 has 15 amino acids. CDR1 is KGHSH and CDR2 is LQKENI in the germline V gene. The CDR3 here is CASSSLDSSGNTIYF. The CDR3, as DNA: TGTGCCAGCTCATCCCTCGACTCTTCTGGAAACACCATATATTTT.

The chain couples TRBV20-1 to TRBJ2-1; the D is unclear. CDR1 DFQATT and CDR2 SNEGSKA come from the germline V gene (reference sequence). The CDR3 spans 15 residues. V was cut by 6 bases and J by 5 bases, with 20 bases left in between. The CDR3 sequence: CSAVKPGSSDNEQFF. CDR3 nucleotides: TGCAGTGCCGTCAAACCTGGTAGCAGCGACAATGAGCAGTTCTTC.

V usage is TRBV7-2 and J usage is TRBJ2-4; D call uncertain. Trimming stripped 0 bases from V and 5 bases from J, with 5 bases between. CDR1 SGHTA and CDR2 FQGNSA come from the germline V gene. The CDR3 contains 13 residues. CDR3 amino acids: CASSLAGENIQYF. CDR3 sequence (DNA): TGTGCCAGCAGCTTAGCTGGCGAAAACATTCAGTACTTC.

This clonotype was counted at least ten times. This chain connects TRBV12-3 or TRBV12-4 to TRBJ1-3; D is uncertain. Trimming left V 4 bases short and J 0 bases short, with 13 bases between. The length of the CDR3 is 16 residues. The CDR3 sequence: CASSYGDTSSGNTIYF. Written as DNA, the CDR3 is TGTGCCAGCAGTTATGGCGACACGAGCTCTGGAAACACCATATATTTT.

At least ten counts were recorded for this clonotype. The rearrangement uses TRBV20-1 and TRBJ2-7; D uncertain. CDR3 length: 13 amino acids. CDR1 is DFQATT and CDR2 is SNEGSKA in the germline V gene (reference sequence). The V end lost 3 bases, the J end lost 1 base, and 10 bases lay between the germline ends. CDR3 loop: CSARAHTSYEQYF. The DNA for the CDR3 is TGCAGTGCTAGGGCGCACACATCCTACGAGCAGTACTTC.

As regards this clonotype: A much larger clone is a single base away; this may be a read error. This chain's CDR3 is CAGSYRGTTGGARETQYF. In DNA, the CDR3 is TGTGCCGGCAGTTACCGGGGGACAACTGGGGGTGCCCGAGAGACCCAGTACTTC. The chain uses TRBV6-9 and TRBJ2-5; D may correspond to TRBD1 or TRBD2 (6 bases each). Germline CDR1 reads MNHGY; CDR2 reads SVAAGI. This CDR3 has 18 residues.

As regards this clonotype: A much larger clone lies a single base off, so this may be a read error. CDR3 DNA: TGTGCCAGCAGTTTATTCCCGGCAGGGGCCTTTGGCTACACCTTC. This translates into CASSLFPAGAFGYTF. The chain carries TRBV27 and TRBJ1-2; maybe TRBD1 (6 bases). The germline V and J ends were trimmed by 1 base and 7 bases, with 16 bases remaining between them. This CDR3 comprises 15 residues. Germline CDR1 is MNHEY and CDR2 is SMNVEV (reference sequence).

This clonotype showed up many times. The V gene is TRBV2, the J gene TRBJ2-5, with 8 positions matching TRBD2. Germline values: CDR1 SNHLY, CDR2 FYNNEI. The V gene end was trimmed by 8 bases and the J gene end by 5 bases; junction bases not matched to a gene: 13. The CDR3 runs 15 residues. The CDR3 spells CASGTYSGNGETQYF. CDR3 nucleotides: TGTGCCAGCGGGACTTATAGCGGGAACGGGGAGACCCAGTACTTC.

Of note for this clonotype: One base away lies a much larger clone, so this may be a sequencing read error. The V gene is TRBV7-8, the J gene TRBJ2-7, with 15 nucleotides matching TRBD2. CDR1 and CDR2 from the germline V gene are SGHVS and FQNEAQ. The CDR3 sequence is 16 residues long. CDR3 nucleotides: TGTGCCAGCAGCTTGGGACTAGCGGGAGGTATCTACGAGCGGTACTTC. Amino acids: CASSLGLAGGIYERYF.

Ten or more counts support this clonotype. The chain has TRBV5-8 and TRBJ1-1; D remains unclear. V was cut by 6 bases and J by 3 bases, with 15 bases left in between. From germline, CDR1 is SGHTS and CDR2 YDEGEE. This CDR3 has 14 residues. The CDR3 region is CASTWGERHTEAFF. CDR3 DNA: TGTGCCAGCACTTGGGGTGAGAGGCACACTGAAGCTTTCTTT. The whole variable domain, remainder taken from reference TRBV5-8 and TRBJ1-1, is EAGVTQSPTHLIKTRGQQATLRCSPISGHTSVYWYQQALGLGLQFLLWYDEGEERNRGNFPPRFSGRQFPNYSSELNVNALELEDSALYLCASTWGERHTEAFFGQGTRLTVV.

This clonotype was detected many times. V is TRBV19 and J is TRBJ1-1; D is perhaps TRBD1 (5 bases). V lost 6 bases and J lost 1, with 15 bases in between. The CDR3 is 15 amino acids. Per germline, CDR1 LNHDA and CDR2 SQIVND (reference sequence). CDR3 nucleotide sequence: TGTGCCAGTAGGTACGCCGACAGTCCGAACACTGAAGCTTTCTTT. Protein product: CASRYADSPNTEAFF. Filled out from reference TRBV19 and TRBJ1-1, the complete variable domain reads DGGITQSPKYLFRKEGQNVTLSCEQNLNHDAMYWYRQDPGQGLRLIYYSQIVNDFQKGDIAEGYSVSREKKESFPLTVTSAQKNPTAFYLCASRYADSPNTEAFFGQGTRLTVV.

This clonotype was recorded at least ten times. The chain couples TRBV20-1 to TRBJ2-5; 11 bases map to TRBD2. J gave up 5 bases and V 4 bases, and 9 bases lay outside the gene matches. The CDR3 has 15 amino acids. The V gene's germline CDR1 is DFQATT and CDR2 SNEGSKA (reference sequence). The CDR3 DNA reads TGCAGTGCTACAGCGACTAGCGGGACGGAGGAGACCCAGTACTTC. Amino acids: CSATATSGTEETQYF.

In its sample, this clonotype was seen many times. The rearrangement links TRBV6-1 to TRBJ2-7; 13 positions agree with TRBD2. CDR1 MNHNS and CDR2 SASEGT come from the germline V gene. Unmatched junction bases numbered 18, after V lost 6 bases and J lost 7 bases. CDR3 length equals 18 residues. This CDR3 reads CASRGLGTSGVPAWEQYF. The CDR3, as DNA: TGTGCCAGCAGAGGCCTTGGGACTAGCGGGGTCCCGGCCTGGGAGCAGTACTTC.

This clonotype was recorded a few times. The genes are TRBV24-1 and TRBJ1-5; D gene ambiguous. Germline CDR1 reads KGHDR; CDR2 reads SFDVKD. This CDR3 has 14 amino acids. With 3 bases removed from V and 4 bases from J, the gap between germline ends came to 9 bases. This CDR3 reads CATSDPYTNQPQHF. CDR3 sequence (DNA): TGTGCCACCAGTGATCCATATACGAATCAGCCCCAGCATTTT.

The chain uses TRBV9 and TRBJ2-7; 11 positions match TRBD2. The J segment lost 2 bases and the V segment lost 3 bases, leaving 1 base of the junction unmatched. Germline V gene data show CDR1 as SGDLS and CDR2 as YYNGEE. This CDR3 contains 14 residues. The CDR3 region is CASSAGLAAYEQYF. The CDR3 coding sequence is TGTGCCAGCAGCGCGGGACTAGCGGCCTACGAGCAGTACTTC.

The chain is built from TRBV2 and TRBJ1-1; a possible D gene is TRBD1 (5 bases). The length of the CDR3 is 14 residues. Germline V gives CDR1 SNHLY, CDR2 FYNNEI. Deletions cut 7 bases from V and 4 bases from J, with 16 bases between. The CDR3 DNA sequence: TGTGCCAGCAAGTCTGGGGCCGCTGGCACTGAAGCTTTCTTT. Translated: CASKSGAAGTEAFF.

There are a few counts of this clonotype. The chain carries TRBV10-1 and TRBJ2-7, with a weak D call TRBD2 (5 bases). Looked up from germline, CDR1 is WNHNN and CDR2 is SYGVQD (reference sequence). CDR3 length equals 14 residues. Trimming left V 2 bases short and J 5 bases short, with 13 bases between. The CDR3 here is CASSEVGSGDEQYF. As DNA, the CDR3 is TGCGCCAGCAGTGAGGTAGGGAGTGGTGACGAGCAGTACTTC.